What follows is one TCR beta chain and its context. Its target is not known. The sample originates from a study of cytomegalovirus exposure and HLA in healthy donors. Study-level background: An early data release held 79 million or so unique TCRs from HLA-typed donors.

The CDR3 sequence is 14 residues long. Points from the study as a whole: In vitro data verified three CMV-associated chains as specific for CMV antigens.

Primers: 60 Vbeta forward and 13 Jbeta reverse. Method: immunoSEQ multiplex PCR; TCRdb's copy keeps in-frame clones and lacks some. The table shows 150,000 to 200,000 clones, with about four fifths occurring only once. The material sequenced was PBMCs. The chain links TRBV12-1 to TRBJ1-6; the table's D gene call, TRBD1, was not cross checked with the DNA. TRBV12-1 is described as a pseudogene. The receptor comes from a woman aged 18-30 years in good health and CMV-seropositive. The CDR3 region has the DNA TGTGCCAGCAGCTTTAACAGAAATAATTCACCCCTCCACTTT. This sequence encodes CASSFNRNNSPLHF.